The 8 T cell receptor beta chains below were found in one sample sequenced in a study of T cells in narcolepsy. Profiling relied on immunoSEQ multiplex PCR, and the TCRdb table lists in-frame clones only, not all of them. Of tens of thousands of clones in the sample, roughly 85% were seen once. Sample: memory (CD45RA-) CD4+ T cells from blood. The receptor source for this set is a human donor in good health.

This clone has just a few counts. The sample contains more than one DNA sequence encoding this CDR3. V gene TRBV5-1 combines with J gene TRBJ2-5, with 12 bases that match TRBD2. The CDR3 runs to 15 residues. V lost 4 bases to trimming and J lost 2 bases; unmatched junction nucleotides: 3. Germline CDR1 is SGHRS and CDR2 is YFSETQ. The CDR3, as DNA: TGCGCCAGCAGCCCTAGCGGGGGGGGGCAAGAGACCCAGTACTTC. Its protein product is CASSPSGGGQETQYF. The whole variable domain, filled in from reference TRBV5-1 and TRBJ2-5, reads KAGVTQTPRYLIKTRGQQVTLSCSPISGHRSVSWYQQTPGQGLQFLFEYFSETQRNKGNFPGRFSGRQFSNSRSEMNVSTLELGDSALYLCASSPSGGGQETQYFGPGTRLLVL.

This clone turned up a few times. This chain uses TRBV6-1 with TRBJ1-3; a possible D gene is TRBD1 (5 bases). The germline CDR1 and CDR2 sequences are MNHNS and SASEGT. CDR3 length: 15 amino acids. V dropped 2 bases and J dropped 0 bases, with 8 bases sitting between them. DNA of the CDR3: TGTGCCAGCAGTGAAAGACAGAGCTCTGGAAACACCATATATTTT. Protein sequence: CASSERQSSGNTIYF.

This clone was detected a few times. The gene calls are TRBV10-3 and TRBJ2-7; 9 bases align to TRBD1. V dropped 10 bases and J dropped 4; count of bases not matched to a gene: 8. Germline V gene sequence: CDR1 ENHRY, CDR2 SYGVKD. This CDR3 region has 13 residues. In DNA, the CDR3 is TGTGCCAGTTCCCGGGACAGGGCTTACGAGCAGTACTTC. Translated: CASSRDRAYEQYF.

This clone was counted a single time. The chain recombines TRBV7-6 with TRBJ1-5, with TRBD1 matching 7 bases. Germline lookup yields CDR1 SGHVS and CDR2 FNYEAQ. V lost 1 base and J lost 3; bases outside the gene matches: 3. The CDR3 extends over 15 amino acids. The CDR3 region is CASSLEGGLNQPQHF. DNA for the CDR3: TGTGCCAGCAGCTTAGAAGGGGGCCTCAATCAGCCCCAGCATTTT.

The rearrangement joins TRBV28 to TRBJ2-3; no clear D. Trimming removed 2 bases at V and 1 base at J, with 19 bases between. The CDR3 covers 18 residues. CDR1 is MDHEN and CDR2 is SYDVKM in the germline V gene. The DNA of the CDR3 is TGTGCCAGCAGTTTAGTTGTGGCAGGAGCCTCCGGCACAGATACGCAGTATTTT. Protein sequence: CASSLVVAGASGTDTQYF.

The chain couples TRBV6-1 to TRBJ2-4; 9 nucleotides agree with TRBD2. This CDR3 contains 18 residues. Germline CDR1 MNHNS, CDR2 SASEGT. Unmatched junction bases numbered 15, after V lost 4 bases and J lost 5 bases. The CDR3 nucleotides are TGTGCCAGCAGTGCGGTCGGGGGGAGCGGGGGGAGAGAAAACATTCAGTACTTC. Its protein is CASSAVGGSGGRENIQYF.

The CDR3 region is CASSQQGLADFWGTQYF. DNA of the CDR3: TGTGCCAGCAGCCAACAGGGACTAGCGGATTTCTGGGGTACGCAGTATTTT. The chain has TRBV4-2 and TRBJ2-3, with TRBD2 identical over 11 bases. This CDR3 spans 17 amino acids. In germline, CDR1 is LGHNA, CDR2 YNFKEQ. The V segment lost 2 bases and the J segment 8 bases; nucleotides outside the gene matches: 12.

This clone was seen a handful of times. A far larger clone lies a single base away; this is likely a read error. V gene TRBV10-3 combines with J gene TRBJ1-5; D unclear. CDR3 size: 15 residues. Germline lookup yields CDR1 ENHRY and CDR2 SYGVKD. Trimming shortened V by 4 bases and J by 1 base, and 11 bases separated the two germline ends. The CDR3 loop is CAISVVEYSNQPQHF. CDR3 coding DNA: TGTGCCATCAGTGTCGTAGAATACAGCAATCAGCCCCAGCATTTT.